This T cell receptor (beta chain) is drawn from a study of cytomegalovirus exposure and HLA in healthy donors. Study-wide context: Out of about 360 genotyped donors, around 80% belonged to the Caucasian-associated ancestry cluster.

Use of 60 Vbeta and 13 Jbeta primers characterized the PCR. In the study's own analysis: An analysis that came later counted some 81 million unique TCR beta chains, roughly 11 million shared. Sequencing used immunoSEQ multiplex PCR; TCRdb keeps in-frame clones, though not all of them. Clone size and the V and J calls come from that table; the DNA yielded D and trimming. This table has some 87,000 clones, 70% to 85% appearing once. The source is a man under 40 in good health and CMV-seronegative. The sequenced sample consisted of PBMCs.

Here the CDR3 reads CASSSGEQYF. The CDR3 DNA reads as TGTGCCAGCAGCTCGGGGGAGCAGTACTTC. The chain joins TRBV2 to TRBJ2-7; possibly TRBD2 for D (5 bases). This CDR3 region has 10 residues. Trimming cost V 6 bases and J 7 bases, with 7 bases left between them. The V gene's germline CDR1 is SNHLY and CDR2 FYNNEI.